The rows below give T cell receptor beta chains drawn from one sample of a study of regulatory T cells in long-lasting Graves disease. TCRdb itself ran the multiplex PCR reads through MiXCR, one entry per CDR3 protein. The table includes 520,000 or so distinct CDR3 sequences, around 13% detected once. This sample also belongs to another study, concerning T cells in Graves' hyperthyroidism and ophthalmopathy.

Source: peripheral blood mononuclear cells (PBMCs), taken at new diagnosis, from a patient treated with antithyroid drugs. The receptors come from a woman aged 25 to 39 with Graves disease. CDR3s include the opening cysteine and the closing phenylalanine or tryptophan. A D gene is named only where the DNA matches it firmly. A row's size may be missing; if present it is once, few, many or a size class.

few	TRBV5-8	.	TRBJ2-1	CASSAGLISGNEQFF	TGTGCCAGCAGCGCAGGCCTGATATCCGGCAATGAGCAGTTCTTC
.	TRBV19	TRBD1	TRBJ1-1	CASSIVGGQAEAFF	TGTGCCAGTAGTATTGTCGGGGGACAGGCTGAAGCTTTCTTT
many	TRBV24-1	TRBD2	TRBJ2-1	CATSDLTSGSGEQFF	TGTGCCACCAGTGATTTGACTAGCGGGAGTGGGGAGCAGTTCTTC
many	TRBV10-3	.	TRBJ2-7	CAISRGDTPSYEQYF	TGTGCCATCAGCCGCGGGGACACCCCCTCCTACGAGCAGTACTTC
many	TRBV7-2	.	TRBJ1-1	CASSLELLNTEAFF	TGTGCCAGCAGCTTAGAACTGTTGAACACTGAAGCTTTCTTT
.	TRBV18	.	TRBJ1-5	CASSSANQPQHF	TGTGCCAGCTCCTCCGCCAACCAGCCCCAGCATTTT
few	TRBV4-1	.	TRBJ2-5	CASSRTTLSRGETQYF	TGCGCCAGCAGCCGGACGACCCTGTCACGGGGGGAGACCCAGTACTTC
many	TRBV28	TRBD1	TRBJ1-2	CASSMPGQYGYTF	TGTGCCAGCAGTATGCCGGGACAGTATGGCTACACCTTC
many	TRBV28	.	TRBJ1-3	CASSSVYTIYF	TGTGCCAGCAGTTCTGTATACACCATATATTTT
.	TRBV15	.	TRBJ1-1	CATSRDRAKAEAFF	TGTGCCACCAGCAGAGACCGGGCCAAGGCTGAAGCTTTCTTT
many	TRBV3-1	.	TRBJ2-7	CASSQVITLTYEQYF	TGTGCCAGCAGCCAAGTTATAACTCTCACCTACGAGCAGTACTTC
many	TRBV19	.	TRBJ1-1	CASSILGSTEAFF	TGTGCCAGTAGTATCTTAGGGAGCACTGAAGCTTTCTTT
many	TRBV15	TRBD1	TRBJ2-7	CATSINGQGAGEQYF	TGTGCCACCAGCATTAATGGACAGGGGGCGGGGGAGCAGTACTTC
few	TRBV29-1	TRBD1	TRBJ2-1	CSVGGLRGQGWSNEQFF	TGCAGCGTTGGAGGGCTGAGAGGACAGGGTTGGTCCAATGAGCAGTTCTTC
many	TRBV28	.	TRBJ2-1	CASTSSGPSYNEQFF	TGTGCCAGCACTTCAAGCGGGCCGTCCTACAATGAGCAGTTCTTC
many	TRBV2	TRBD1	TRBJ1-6	CASRGQAGSSYNSPLHF	TGTGCCAGCAGGGGACAGGCTGGAAGCTCCTATAATTCACCCCTCCACTTT
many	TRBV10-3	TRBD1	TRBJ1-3	CAIRGQGDTIYF	TGTGCCATCAGGGGACAGGGAGACACCATATATTTT
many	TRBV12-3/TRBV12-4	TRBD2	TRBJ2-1	CASSRTSGSYEQFF	TGTGCCAGCAGCCGGACTAGCGGGAGCTATGAGCAGTTCTTC
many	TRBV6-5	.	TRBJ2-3	CASSYVLGDTQYF	TGTGCCAGCAGTTACGTTCTTGGTGATACGCAGTATTTT
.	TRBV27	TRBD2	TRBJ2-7	CASSAKGTSVGEQYF	TGTGCCAGCAGTGCAAAAGGGACTAGCGTTGGGGAGCAGTACTTC
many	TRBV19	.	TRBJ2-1	CASSKSVYNEQFF	TGTGCCAGTAGTAAATCCGTCTACAATGAGCAGTTCTTC
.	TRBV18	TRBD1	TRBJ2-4	CASSPGQGAALENIQYF	TGTGCCAGCTCACCGGGACAGGGGGCCGCCTTAGAAAACATTCAGTACTTC
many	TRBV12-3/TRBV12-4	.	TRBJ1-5	CASSGSLQNQPQHF	TGTGCCAGCAGCGGGTCTTTGCAAAATCAGCCCCAGCATTTT
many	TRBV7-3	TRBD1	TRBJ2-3	CASSGQGGSTDTQYF	TGTGCCAGCAGCGGACAGGGGGGGAGCACAGATACGCAGTATTTT
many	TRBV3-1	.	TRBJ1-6	CASSHPGDSPLHF	TGTGCCAGCAGCCACCCCGGGGATTCACCCCTCCACTTT
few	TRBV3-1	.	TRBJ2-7	CASSQDTGQLSEQYF	TGTGCCAGCAGCCAAGATACGGGGCAGCTCTCCGAGCAGTACTTC
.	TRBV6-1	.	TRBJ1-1	CASRTGAKPLKEASF	TGTGCCAGCAGGACGGGCGCAAAGCCCCTCAAAGAAGCTTCCTTT
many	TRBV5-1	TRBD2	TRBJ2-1	CASSLGAGGGNEQFF	TGTGCCAGCAGTTTAGGGGCGGGAGGAGGTAATGAGCAGTTCTTC
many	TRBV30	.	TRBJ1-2	CAFGHRESSGYTF	TGTGCTTTTGGCCACAGGGAGTCTTCTGGCTACACCTTC
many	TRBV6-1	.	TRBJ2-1	CASTGAGTEGNEQFF	TGTGCCAGCACAGGGGCCGGGACCGAAGGCAATGAGCAGTTCTTC
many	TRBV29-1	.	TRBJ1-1	CSVGRVVNTEAFF	TGCAGCGTTGGCAGGGTAGTGAACACTGAAGCTTTCTTT
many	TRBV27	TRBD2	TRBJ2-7	CASSLILAGAYEQYF	TGTGCCAGCAGTCTGATTCTAGCGGGAGCCTACGAGCAGTACTTC
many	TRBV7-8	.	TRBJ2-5	CASSFSRRDFSEEETQYF	TGTGCCAGCAGCTTCAGCCGCCGGGACTTTAGCGAGGAAGAGACCCAGTACTTC
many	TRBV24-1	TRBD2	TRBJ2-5	CATSDLRGAQYF	TGTGCCACCAGTGATTTGCGGGGGGCCCAGTACTTC
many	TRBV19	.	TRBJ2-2	CASSIMEGWTGELFF	TGTGCCAGTAGTATAATGGAGGGATGGACCGGGGAGCTGTTTTTT
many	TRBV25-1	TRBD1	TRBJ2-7	CASSDRGRTYEQYF	TGTGCCAGCAGTGACAGGGGGCGAACCTACGAGCAGTACTTC
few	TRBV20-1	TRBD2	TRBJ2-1	CSAFISGGSYNEQFF	TGCAGTGCTTTCATTAGCGGGGGCTCCTACAATGAGCAGTTCTTC
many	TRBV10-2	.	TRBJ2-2	CASSREWTGELFF	TGCGCCAGCAGTCGGGAATGGACCGGGGAGCTGTTTTTT
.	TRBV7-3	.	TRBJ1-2	CAIPGWYGANYGYTF	TGTGCCATCCCGGGGTGGTATGGGGCTAACTATGGCTACACCTTC
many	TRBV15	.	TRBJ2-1	CATSKERAAYNEQFF	TGTGCCACCAGCAAGGAGCGGGCAGCCTACAATGAGCAGTTCTTC
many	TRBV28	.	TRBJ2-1	CASRGPSEQFF	TGTGCCAGCAGGGGACCGAGTGAGCAGTTCTTC
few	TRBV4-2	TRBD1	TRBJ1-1	CASSQGGQGGGGYTEAFF	TGTGCCAGCAGCCAGGGGGGACAGGGCGGTGGTGGGTACACTGAAGCTTTCTTT
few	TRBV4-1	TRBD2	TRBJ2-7	CASSHPGASGSNEQYF	TGCGCCAGCAGCCACCCTGGAGCTAGCGGGAGCAACGAGCAGTACTTC
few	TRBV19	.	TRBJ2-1	CASSSPVAEIYNEQFF	TGTGCCAGTAGCTCCCCGGTAGCGGAAATTTACAATGAGCAGTTCTTC
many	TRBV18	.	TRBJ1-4	CASSPPGASVKLFF	TGTGCCAGCTCACCACCGGGCGCCAGCGTGAAACTGTTTTTT
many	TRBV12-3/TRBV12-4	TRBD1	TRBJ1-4	CASSMDRTNEKLFF	TGTGCCAGCAGCATGGACAGGACTAATGAAAAACTGTTTTTT
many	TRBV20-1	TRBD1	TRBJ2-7	CSAPEALDRGTYEQYF	TGCAGTGCTCCTGAGGCTCTGGACAGGGGGACCTACGAGCAGTACTTC
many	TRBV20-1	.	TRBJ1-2	CSAKDRVGYTF	TGCAGTGCTAAGGATAGGGTTGGCTACACCTTC
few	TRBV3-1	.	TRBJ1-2	CASSQVTEGSYGYTF	TGTGCCAGCAGCCAAGTAACAGAGGGTAGCTATGGCTACACCTTC
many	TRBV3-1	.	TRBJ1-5	CASSHYQDQPQHF	TGTGCCAGCAGCCACTACCAGGATCAGCCCCAGCATTTT
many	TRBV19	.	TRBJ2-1	CASRNDFVHEQFF	TGTGCCAGTAGGAATGACTTCGTGCATGAGCAGTTCTTC
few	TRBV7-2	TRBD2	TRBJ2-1	CASRPTLLAGGHEQFF	TGTGCCAGCAGGCCAACCCTACTAGCGGGAGGGCATGAGCAGTTCTTC
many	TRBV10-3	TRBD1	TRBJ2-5	CAISDSLDRAQYF	TGTGCCATCAGTGACTCCCTCGACAGGGCCCAGTACTTC
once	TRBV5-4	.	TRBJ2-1	CASSAPGHQYNEQFF	TGTGCCAGCAGCGCACCGGGACACCAATACAATGAGCAGTTCTTC
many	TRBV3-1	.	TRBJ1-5	CASSQGLQPNQPQHF	TGTGCCAGCAGCCAAGGTCTTCAGCCCAATCAGCCCCAGCATTTT